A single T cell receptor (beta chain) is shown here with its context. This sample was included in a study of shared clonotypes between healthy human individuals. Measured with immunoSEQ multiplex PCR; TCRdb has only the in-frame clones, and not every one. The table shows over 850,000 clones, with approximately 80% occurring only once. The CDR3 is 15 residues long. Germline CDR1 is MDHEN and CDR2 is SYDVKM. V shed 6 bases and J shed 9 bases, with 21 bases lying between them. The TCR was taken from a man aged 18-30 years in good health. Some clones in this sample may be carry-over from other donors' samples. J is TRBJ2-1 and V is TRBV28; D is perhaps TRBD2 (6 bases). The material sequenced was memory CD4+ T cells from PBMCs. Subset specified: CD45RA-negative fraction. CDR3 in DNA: TGTGCCAGCAGAACAAACCCGGGAGACTCAAGTGAGCAGTTCTTC. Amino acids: CASRTNPGDSSEQFF.